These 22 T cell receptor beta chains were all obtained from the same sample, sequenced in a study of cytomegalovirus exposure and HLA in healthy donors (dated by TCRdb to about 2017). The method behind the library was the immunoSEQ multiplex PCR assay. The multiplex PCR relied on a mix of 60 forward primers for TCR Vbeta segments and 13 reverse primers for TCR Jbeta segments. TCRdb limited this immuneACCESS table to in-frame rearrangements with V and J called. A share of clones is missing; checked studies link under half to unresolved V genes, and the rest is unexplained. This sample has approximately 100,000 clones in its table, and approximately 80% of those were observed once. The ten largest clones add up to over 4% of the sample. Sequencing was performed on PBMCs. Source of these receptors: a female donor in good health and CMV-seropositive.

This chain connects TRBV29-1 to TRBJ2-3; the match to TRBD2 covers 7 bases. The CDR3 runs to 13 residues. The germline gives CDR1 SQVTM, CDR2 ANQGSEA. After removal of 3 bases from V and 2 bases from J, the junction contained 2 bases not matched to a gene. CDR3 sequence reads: CSVDGGDTDTQYF. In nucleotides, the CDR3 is TGCAGCGTTGATGGGGGGGACACAGATACGCAGTATTTT.

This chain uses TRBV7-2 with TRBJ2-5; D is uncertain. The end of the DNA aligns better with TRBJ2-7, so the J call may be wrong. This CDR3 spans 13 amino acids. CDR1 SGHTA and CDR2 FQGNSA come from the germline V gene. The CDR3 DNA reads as TGTGCCAGCAGCTTATATCAAACCTACGAGCAGTACTTC. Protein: CASSLYQTYEQYF.

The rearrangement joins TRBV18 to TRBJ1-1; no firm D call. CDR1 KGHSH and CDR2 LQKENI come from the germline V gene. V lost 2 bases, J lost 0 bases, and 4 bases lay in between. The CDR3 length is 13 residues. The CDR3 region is CASSPTLNTEAFF. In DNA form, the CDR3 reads TGTGCCAGCTCACCAACTCTGAACACTGAAGCTTTCTTT.

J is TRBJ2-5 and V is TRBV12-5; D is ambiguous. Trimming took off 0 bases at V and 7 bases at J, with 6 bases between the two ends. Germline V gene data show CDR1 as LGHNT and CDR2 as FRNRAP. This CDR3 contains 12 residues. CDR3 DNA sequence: TGTGCTAGTGGTTTGGTACTGGTGACCCAGTACTTC. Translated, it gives CASGLVLVTQYF. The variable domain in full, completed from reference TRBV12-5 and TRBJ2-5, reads DARVTQTPRHKVTEMGQEVTMRCQPILGHNTVFWYRQTMMQGLELLAYFRNRAPLDDSGMPKDRFSAEMPDATLATLKIQPSEPRDSAVYFCASGLVLVTQYFGPGTRLLVL.

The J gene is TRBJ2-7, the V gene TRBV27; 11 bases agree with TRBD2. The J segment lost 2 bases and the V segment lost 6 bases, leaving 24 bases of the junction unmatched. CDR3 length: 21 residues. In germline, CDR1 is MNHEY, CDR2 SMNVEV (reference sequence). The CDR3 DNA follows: TGTGCCAGCAGACGAGATGCCTCAGGGACAGTCGGACTAGCGGGCACCTACGAGCAGTACTTC. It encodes CASRRDASGTVGLAGTYEQYF.

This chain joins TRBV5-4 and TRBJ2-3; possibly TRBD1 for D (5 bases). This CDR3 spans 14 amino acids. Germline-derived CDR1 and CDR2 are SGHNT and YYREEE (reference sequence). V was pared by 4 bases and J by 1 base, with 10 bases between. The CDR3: CASSHVGRTDTQYF. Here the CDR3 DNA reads TGTGCCAGCAGCCACGTGGGGCGCACAGATACGCAGTATTTT. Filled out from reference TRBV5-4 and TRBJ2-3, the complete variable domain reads ETGVTQSPTHLIKTRGQQVTLRCSSQSGHNTVSWYQQALGQGPQFIFQYYREEENGRGNFPPRFSGLQFPNYSSELNVNALELDDSALYLCASSHVGRTDTQYFGPGTRLTVL.

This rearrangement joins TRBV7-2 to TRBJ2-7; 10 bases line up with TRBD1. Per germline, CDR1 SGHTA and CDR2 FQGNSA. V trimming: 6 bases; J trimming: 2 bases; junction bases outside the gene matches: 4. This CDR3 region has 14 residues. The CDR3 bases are TGTGCCAGCAGGAAGGGACAGGGGACCTACGAGCAGTACTTC. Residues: CASRKGQGTYEQYF.

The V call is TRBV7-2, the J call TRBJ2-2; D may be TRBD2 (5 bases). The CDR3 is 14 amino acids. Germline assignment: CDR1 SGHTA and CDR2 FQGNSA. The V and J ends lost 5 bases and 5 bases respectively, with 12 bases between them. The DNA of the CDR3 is TGTGCCAGCAGCCGCGGGTGGTCTACCGGGGAGCTGTTTTTT. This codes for CASSRGWSTGELFF.

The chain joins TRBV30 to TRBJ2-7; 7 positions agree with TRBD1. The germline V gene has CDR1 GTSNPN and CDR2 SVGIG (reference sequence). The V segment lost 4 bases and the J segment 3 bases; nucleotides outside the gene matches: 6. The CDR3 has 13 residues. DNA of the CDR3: TGTGCCTGGACGGGACAGAAATTCTACGAGCAGTACTTC. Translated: CAWTGQKFYEQYF.

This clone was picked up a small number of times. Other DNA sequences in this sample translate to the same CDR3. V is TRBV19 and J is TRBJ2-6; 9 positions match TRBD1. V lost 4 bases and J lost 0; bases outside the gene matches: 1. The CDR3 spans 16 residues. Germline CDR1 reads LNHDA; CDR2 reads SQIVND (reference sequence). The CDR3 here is CASSRGQGSGANVLTF. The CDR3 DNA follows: TGTGCCAGTAGTAGGGGACAGGGCTCTGGGGCCAACGTCCTGACTTTC. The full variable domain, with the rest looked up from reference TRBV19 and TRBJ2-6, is DGGITQSPKYLFRKEGQNVTLSCEQNLNHDAMYWYRQDPGQGLRLIYYSQIVNDFQKGDIAEGYSVSREKKESFPLTVTSAQKNPTAFYLCASSRGQGSGANVLTFGAGSRLTVL.

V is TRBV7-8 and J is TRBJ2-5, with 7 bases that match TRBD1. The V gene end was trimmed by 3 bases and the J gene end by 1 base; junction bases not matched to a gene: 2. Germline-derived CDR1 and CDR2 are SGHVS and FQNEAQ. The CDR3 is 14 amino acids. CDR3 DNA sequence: TGTGCCAGCAGCTTCGGGACAGTCCAAGAGACCCAGTACTTC. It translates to CASSFGTVQETQYF.

CDR3 protein: CASTPTGIIAKNIQYF. CDR3 DNA: TGTGCCAGCACCCCGACAGGGATAATAGCCAAAAACATTCAGTACTTC. The gene calls are TRBV6-6 and TRBJ2-4, with 7 bases identical to TRBD1. J lost 0 bases, V lost 7 bases, and 9 bases had no gene match. The CDR3 has 16 residues. Germline V gene data show CDR1 as MNHNY and CDR2 as SVGAGI (reference sequence).

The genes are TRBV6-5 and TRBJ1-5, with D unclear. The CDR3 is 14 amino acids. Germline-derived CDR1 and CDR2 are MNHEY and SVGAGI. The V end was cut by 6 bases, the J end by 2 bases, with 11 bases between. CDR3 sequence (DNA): TGTGCCAGCAGACCCGACATGGGCAATCAGCCCCAGCATTTT. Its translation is CASRPDMGNQPQHF.

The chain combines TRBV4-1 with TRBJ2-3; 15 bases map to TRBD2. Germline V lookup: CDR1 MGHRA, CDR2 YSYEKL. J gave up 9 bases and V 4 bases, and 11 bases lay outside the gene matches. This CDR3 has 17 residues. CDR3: CASSRGLAGGSRWTQYF. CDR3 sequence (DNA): TGCGCCAGCAGCCGGGGACTAGCGGGGGGTTCCCGGTGGACGCAGTATTTT.

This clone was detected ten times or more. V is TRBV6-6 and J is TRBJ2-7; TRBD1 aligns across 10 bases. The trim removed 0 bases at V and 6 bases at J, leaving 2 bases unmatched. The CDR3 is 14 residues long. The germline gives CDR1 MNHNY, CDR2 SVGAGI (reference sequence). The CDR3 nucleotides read TGTGCCAGCAGTTACTCGGACAGGGGGGGCGAGCAGTACTTC. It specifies CASSYSDRGGEQYF.

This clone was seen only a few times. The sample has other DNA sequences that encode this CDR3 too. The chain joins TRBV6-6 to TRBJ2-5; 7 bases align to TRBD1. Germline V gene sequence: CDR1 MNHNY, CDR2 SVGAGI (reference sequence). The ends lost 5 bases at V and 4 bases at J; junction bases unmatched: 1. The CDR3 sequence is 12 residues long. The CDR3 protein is CASSPGGETQYF. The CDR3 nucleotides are TGTGCCAGCAGTCCAGGGGGAGAGACCCAGTACTTC.

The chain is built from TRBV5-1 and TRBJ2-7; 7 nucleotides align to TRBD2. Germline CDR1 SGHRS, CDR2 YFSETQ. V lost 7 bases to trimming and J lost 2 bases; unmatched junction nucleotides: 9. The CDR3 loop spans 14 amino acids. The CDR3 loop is CASRKELATYEQYF. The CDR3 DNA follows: TGCGCCAGCCGAAAGGAACTAGCGACCTACGAGCAGTACTTC.

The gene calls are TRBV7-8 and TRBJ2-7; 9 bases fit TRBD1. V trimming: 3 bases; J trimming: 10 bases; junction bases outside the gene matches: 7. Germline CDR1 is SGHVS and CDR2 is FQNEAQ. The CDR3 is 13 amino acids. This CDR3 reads CASSLRQGGCQYF. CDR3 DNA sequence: TGTGCCAGCAGCTTGAGACAGGGGGGCTGCCAGTACTTC.

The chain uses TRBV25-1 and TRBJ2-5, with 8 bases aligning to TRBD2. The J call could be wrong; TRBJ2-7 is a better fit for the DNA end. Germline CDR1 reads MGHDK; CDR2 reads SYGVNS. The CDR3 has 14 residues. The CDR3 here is CASSDGRGGHEQYF. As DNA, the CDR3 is TGTGCCAGCAGTGACGGACGGGGGGGACACGAGCAGTACTTC.

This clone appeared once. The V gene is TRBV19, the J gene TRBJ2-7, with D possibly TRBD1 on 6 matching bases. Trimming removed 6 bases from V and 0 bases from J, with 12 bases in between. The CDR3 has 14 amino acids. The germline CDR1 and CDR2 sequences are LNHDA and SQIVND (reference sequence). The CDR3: CASRDRDNSYEQYF. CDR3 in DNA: TGTGCCAGTAGAGACCGGGACAACTCCTACGAGCAGTACTTC.

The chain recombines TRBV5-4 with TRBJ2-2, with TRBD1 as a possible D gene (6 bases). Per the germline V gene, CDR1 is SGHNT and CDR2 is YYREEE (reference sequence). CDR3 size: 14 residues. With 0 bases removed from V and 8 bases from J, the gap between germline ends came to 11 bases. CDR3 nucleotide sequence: TGTGCCAGCAGCTTGGCTGGGGGCGGAGGGGAGCTGTTTTTT. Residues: CASSLAGGGGELFF.

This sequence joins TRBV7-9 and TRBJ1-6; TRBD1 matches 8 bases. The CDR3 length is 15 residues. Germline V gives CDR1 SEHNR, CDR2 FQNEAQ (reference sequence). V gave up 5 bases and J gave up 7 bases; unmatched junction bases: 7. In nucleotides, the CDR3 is TGTGCCAGCAGCCTCAACAGGGGGGAGAATTCACCCCTCCACTTT. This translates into CASSLNRGENSPLHF.